The rows below give T cell receptor beta chains drawn from one sample of a study of identical twins. Each CDR3 protein is one row after TCRdb ran MiXCR on the 5' RACE reads. The sample has more than 1.5 million distinct CDR3 sequences, about 31% seen once. Sample: cord blood. These receptors all come from a newborn girl in good health. The CDR3 runs from the conserved cysteine through the conserved F or W. Each record gives: clone size, J gene, D gene, V gene, CDR3 DNA, CDR3 protein. A D gene is named only where the DNA matches it firmly. Clone size is given for some rows only: seen once, a few or many times, or a class if the clone is expanded.

. | TRBJ2-1 | . | TRBV20-1 | TGCAGTGCTAGAGCTAAGGGGGTCTATGAGCAGTTCTTC | CSARAKGVYEQFF
. | TRBJ2-3 | . | TRBV21-1 | TGTGCCGAAGGCAGGGAGAGACCTAGCACAGATACGCAGTATTTT | CAEGRERPSTDTQYF
. | TRBJ2-1 | TRBD2 | TRBV20-1 | TGCAGTTATACCCCGGGGGGCTCCTACAATGAGCAGTTCTTC | CSYTPGGSYNEQFF
few | TRBJ1-2 | TRBD1 | TRBV6-1 | TGTGCCAGCAGTGAAGGGGACAGGGAAAACTATGGCTACACCTTC | CASSEGDRENYGYTF
few | TRBJ1-5 | . | TRBV7-4 | TGTGCCAGCAGCTTGTACCGGGTTAGCAATCAGCCCCAGCATTTT | CASSLYRVSNQPQHF
few | TRBJ2-7 | . | TRBV10-3 | TGTGCCATCAGCCCCACAGGTCCTTCCTACGAGCAGTACTTC | CAISPTGPSYEQYF
. | TRBJ2-7 | . | TRBV4-2 | TGTGCCAGCAGCCAAGGGCCGGTTTCGGGAGAGCAGTACTTC | CASSQGPVSGEQYF
. | TRBJ2-3 | . | TRBV24-1 | TGTGCCACCAGTGATGTCGGGATGAGCGGCACAGATACGCAGTATTTT | CATSDVGMSGTDTQYF
. | TRBJ2-3 | TRBD1 | TRBV7-2 | TGTGCCAGCAGCTTCAGGGGGCGCGAAGATACGCAGTATTTT | CASSFRGREDTQYF
. | TRBJ2-7 | . | TRBV4-3 | TGCGCCAGCAGCCAAGCCTTTCTGGGGGGACTGGTCTCCTACGAGCAGTACTTC | CASSQAFLGGLVSYEQYF
. | TRBJ2-2 | . | TRBV2 | TGTGCCAGCAGGCTAGCCCACACCGGGGAGCTGTTTTTT | CASRLAHTGELFF
. | TRBJ2-7 | . | TRBV9 | TGTGCCAGCAGCGCCCCGAGCTCCTACGAGCAGTACTTC | CASSAPSSYEQYF
few | TRBJ2-3 | . | TRBV4-2 | TGTGCCAGCAGCCAAGAGGTAGTTACAGATACGCAGTATTTT | CASSQEVVTDTQYF
few | TRBJ1-1 | . | TRBV29-1 | TGCAGCGCCCGCGAGGTCATGAACACTGAAGCTTTCTTT | CSAREVMNTEAFF
. | TRBJ2-7 | TRBD2 | TRBV20-1 | TGCAGTGCTACCGGGACTAGCGGCCCATTTTACGAGCAGTACTTC | CSATGTSGPFYEQYF
. | TRBJ2-4 | . | TRBV25-1 | TGTGCCAGCAGTAATCTAAAAAGCGGCTCCAAAAACACTCAGTACTTC | CASSNLKSGSKNTQYF
many | TRBJ2-3 | . | TRBV20-1 | TGCAGTGCTAGAGATTCGCGGGGCACAGATACGCAGTATTTT | CSARDSRGTDTQYF
few | TRBJ1-1 | . | TRBV5-1 | TGCGCCAGCAGCTTGGAGTTGGCGGTTGAAGCTTTCTTT | CASSLELAVEAFF
few | TRBJ1-4 | . | TRBV12-3/TRBV12-4 | TGTGCCAGCAGTTTTCGACACTCAACTAATGAAAAACTGTTTTTT | CASSFRHSTNEKLFF
. | TRBJ1-1 | . | TRBV20-1 | TGCGTTAGCAGGGGTCGGAACGGGGGAACTGAAGCTTTCTTT | CVSRGRNGGTEAFF
. | TRBJ1-2 | . | TRBV29-1 | TGCGGCGTTGAAGATCTAGTTACCCACTATGGCTACACCTTC | CGVEDLVTHYGYTF
. | TRBJ1-5 | TRBD1 | TRBV27 | TGTGCCAGCAGTCCCGGTACAGGGGCGTTTCAGCCCCAGCATTTT | CASSPGTGAFQPQHF
. | TRBJ2-1 | . | TRBV2 | TGTGCCAGCAGTGAACAGGGGCAAGAGACCCAGTTCTTC | CASSEQGQETQFF
. | TRBJ2-5 | TRBD2 | TRBV5-1 | TGCGCCAGCACCCCGACTAGCGGGAGTCTTTTGGAGACCCAGTACTTC | CASTPTSGSLLETQYF
. | TRBJ1-2 | TRBD1 | TRBV2 | TGTGCCAGCATTGCCGGGACAGGGTATGGCTACACCTTC | CASIAGTGYGYTF
. | TRBJ2-5 | TRBD2 | TRBV6-6 | TGTGCCAGCAGCCGAGTTGGGGCGGGAGAAAACTACAATGAGCAGTACTTC | CASSRVGAGENYNEQYF
few | TRBJ2-1 | TRBD2 | TRBV10-3 | TGTGCCATCAGCTCTCCCGGACTAGCGGGAGGAGGTGTGTTCTTC | CAISSPGLAGGGVFF
many | TRBJ2-7 | . | TRBV27 | TGTGCCAGCAGTTTAATGACAGGCTACGAGCAGTACTTC | CASSLMTGYEQYF
few | TRBJ2-5 | TRBD1 | TRBV28 | TGTGCCAGCAGTTTTGGACAGGGTACACAAGAGACCCAGTACTTC | CASSFGQGTQETQYF
. | TRBJ2-1 | . | TRBV7-9 | TGTGCCAGCAGCTCTAGGACTATACCGAACAATGAGCAGTTCTTC | CASSSRTIPNNEQFF
. | TRBJ2-3 | TRBD1 | TRBV5-5 | TGTGCCAGCAGCTTGAGGCTCCTGGTGACGATGGACAGGGAGGCTACGCAGTATTTT | CASSLRLLVTMDREATQYF
few | TRBJ2-3 | . | TRBV9 | TGTGCCAGCAGCGTAGGGGGCGGTTGGGCAGATACGCAGTATTTT | CASSVGGGWADTQYF
. | TRBJ1-5 | . | TRBV18 | TGTGCCAGCTCACAATCCTTTTATAGCAATCAGCCCCAGCATTTT | CASSQSFYSNQPQHF
. | TRBJ2-7 | TRBD2 | TRBV20-1 | TGCAGTGCTAGAGATCAGCAACTAGCGGGGGGACCCTACGGATACAATGAGCAGTACTTC | CSARDQQLAGGPYGYNEQYF
once | TRBJ1-1 | . | TRBV5-1 | TGCGCCAGCAGCGGGGTCTCATCGAACACTGAAGCTTTCTTT | CASSGVSSNTEAFF
few | TRBJ2-7 | . | TRBV5-1 | TGCGCCAGCAGCGGCCAAGTCAGCTCCTACGAGCAGTACTTC | CASSGQVSSYEQYF
. | TRBJ1-1 | TRBD1 | TRBV11-3 | TGTGCCAGCAGCTTAGGAGGGGGCGGGAGCACTGAAGCTTTCTTT | CASSLGGGGSTEAFF
few | TRBJ1-2 | . | TRBV12-5 | TGTGCTAGTGGTTTGGGGAACTATGGCTACACCTTC | CASGLGNYGYTF
. | TRBJ1-1 | . | TRBV15 | TGTGCCACCAGCAGCCTTACAAGGGACACTGAAGCTTTCTTT | CATSSLTRDTEAFF
. | TRBJ1-1 | . | TRBV24-1 | TGTGCCACCAGTGATTCCAGTGGCACTGAAGCTTTCTTT | CATSDSSGTEAFF
. | TRBJ2-7 | TRBD2 | TRBV28 | TGTGCCAGCAGTCGCCGGACTAGCTTATTCTACGAGCAGTACTTC | CASSRRTSLFYEQYF
. | TRBJ1-5 | TRBD1 | TRBV12-3/TRBV12-4 | TGTGCCAGCAGCACCGGGACAGGCCCTACGAGCAATCAGCCCCAGCATTTT | CASSTGTGPTSNQPQHF
once | TRBJ2-2 | TRBD2 | TRBV27 | TGTGCCAGCACCGTTAAGGGACTAGCTCCCGGGGAGCTGTTTTTT | CASTVKGLAPGELFF
few | TRBJ1-6 | . | TRBV12-3/TRBV12-4 | TGTGCCAGCAGTTTAAGGGGGGTCGGCTTCTATAATTCACCCCTCCACTTT | CASSLRGVGFYNSPLHF
many | TRBJ2-7 | TRBD1 | TRBV4-2 | TGTGCCAGCAGCCAAGTGGCATGGACAGGTGGTTCCTACGAGCAGTACTTC | CASSQVAWTGGSYEQYF
. | TRBJ2-2 | . | TRBV24-1 | TGTGCCACCCGGAGTACTAGCCCTAACACCGGGGAGCTGTTTTTT | CATRSTSPNTGELFF